This TCR beta chain was recovered during a study of neurological immune-mediated disorders. Points from the study as a whole: Because no CDR3 amino acid sequences were shared across subjects by expanded clones, private repertoires were suggested in all groups.

The sample's time point: longitudinal time-point 2. Germline CDR1 reads SGHAT; CDR2 reads FQNNGV. From its first to its last residue, the CDR3 has 16 amino acids. Each CDR3 protein is one row after TCRdb ran MiXCR on the 5' RACE reads. The data contain 100,000 or so distinct CDR3 sequences, about 12% of them singletons. This clonotype was recorded many times. Antigen: not known. The limits of the CDR3 on the DNA are not certain, so only TCRdb's listed CDR3 is given. This rearrangement joins TRBV11-2 to TRBJ1-1; TRBD1, the table's D call, was not compared with the DNA. The sequence came from a female donor with HTLV-1-associated myelopathy (HAM/TSP). The sequenced sample consisted of PBMCs. This CDR3 reads CASSFGPGLMNTEAFF.